This T cell receptor beta chain was sequenced for a study of T cells in Graves' hyperthyroidism and ophthalmopathy. Overall study: Staff took peripheral blood when the initial diagnosis was made, before any treatment began.

This clonotype was counted only a few times. Its antigen remains unidentified. Amplification targeted TCR beta CDR3 regions from RNA transcripts. Using the HTBI primer set, a first-round RT-PCR was run on the TCR CDR3. TCRdb processed the multiplex PCR reads anew with MiXCR; each CDR3 protein has one entry. The table records 300,000 to 450,000 distinct CDR3 sequences, 15% to 19% of them present only once. Germline CDR1 is SGDLS and CDR2 is YYNGEE. This CDR3 has 15 amino acids. The V end lost 0 bases, the J end lost 6 bases, and 12 bases lay between the germline ends. Whole-study results and caveats: Clonotypes that were expanded in thyroid above 0.001 mostly appeared in blood too.

Patients aged 18 to 65 with hyperthyroidism were newly diagnosed, with duration under 2 months. Drawn at first hyperthyroidism diagnosis, the blood sample preceded any ophthalmopathy symptoms. The genes are TRBV9 and TRBJ1-4; D is ambiguous. Specimen: blood. The sequence came from a woman aged 18-30 years with Graves' hyperthyroidism that later progressed to Graves' ophthalmopathy. The CDR3 region is CASSVEAGDHEKLFF. The CDR3 DNA reads as TGTGCCAGCAGCGTAGAGGCAGGAGACCATGAAAAACTGTTTTTT.